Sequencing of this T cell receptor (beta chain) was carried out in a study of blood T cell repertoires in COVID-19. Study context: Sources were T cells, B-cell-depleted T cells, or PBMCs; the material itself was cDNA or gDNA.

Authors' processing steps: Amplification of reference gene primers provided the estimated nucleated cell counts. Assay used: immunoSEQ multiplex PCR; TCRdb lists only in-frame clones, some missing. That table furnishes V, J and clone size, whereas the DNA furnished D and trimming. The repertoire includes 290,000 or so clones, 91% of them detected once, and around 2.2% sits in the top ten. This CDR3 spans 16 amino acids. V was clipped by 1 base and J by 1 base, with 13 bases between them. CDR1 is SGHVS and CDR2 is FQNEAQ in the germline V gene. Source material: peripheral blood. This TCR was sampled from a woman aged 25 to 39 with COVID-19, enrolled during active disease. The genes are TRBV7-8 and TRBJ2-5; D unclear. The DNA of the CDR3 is TGTGCCAGCAGCTTAGTTCGCTCAGTACCCCAAGAGACCCAGTACTTC. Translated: CASSLVRSVPQETQYF.